This T cell receptor beta chain is drawn from a study of T-cell reconstitution after alpha-beta-depleted transplantation in children. TCRbeta library construction was performed incorporating unique molecular identifiers. TCRdb re-called the PCR reads through MiXCR, storing one row per CDR3 protein. The table has around 71,000 distinct CDR3 sequences, 6% to 8.5% seen once. V was trimmed by 5 bases and J by 6 bases, leaving 11 bases between them. Germline V gene data show CDR1 as SNHLY and CDR2 as FYNNEI. This CDR3 is 13 amino acids long. This clonotype showed up just a few times. The sequence was obtained from a human donor who donated a stem cell graft to a child with acute lymphoblastic leukemia. This chain uses TRBV2 with TRBJ2-4, with D possibly matching TRBD2 (5 bases). Sequences were derived from PBMCs from the stem cell graft donor, sampled from the stem cell graft. CDR3 nucleotide sequence: TGTGCCAGCAGTCGCGGGCTAGGAAACATTCAGTACTTC. This encodes CASSRGLGNIQYF.